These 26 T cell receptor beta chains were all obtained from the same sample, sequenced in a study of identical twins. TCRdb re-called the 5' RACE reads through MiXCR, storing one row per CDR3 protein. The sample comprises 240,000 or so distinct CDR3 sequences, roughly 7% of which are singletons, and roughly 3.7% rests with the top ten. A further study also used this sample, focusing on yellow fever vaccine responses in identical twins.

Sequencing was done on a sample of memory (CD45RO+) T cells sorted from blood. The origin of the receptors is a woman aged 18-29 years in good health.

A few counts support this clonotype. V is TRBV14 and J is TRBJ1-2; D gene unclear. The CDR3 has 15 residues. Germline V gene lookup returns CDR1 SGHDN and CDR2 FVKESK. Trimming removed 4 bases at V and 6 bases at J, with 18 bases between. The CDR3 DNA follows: TGTGCCAGCAGCCCCGGTGGCCCCTCTGGCGATGGCTACACCTTC. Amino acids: CASSPGGPSGDGYTF.

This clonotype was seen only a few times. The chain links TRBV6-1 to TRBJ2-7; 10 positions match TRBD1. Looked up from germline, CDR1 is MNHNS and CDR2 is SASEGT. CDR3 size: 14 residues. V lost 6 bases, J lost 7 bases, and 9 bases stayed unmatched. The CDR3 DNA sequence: TGTGCCAGCAGCCCCGGGACAGGGGCGGGGGAGCAGTACTTC. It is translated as CASSPGTGAGEQYF.

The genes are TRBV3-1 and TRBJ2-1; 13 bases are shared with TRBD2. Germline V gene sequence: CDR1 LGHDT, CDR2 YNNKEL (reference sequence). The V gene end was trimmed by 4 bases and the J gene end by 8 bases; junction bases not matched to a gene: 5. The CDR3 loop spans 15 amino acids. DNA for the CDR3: TGTGCCAGCAGCCGGACTAGCGGGAGTAAGGATGAGCAGTTCTTC. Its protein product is CASSRTSGSKDEQFF.

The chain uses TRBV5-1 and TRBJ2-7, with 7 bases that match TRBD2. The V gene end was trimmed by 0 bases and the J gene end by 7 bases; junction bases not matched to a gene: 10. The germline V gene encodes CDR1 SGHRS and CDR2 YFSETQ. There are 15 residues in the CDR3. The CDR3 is CASSLGGRAGAEQYF. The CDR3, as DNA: TGCGCCAGCAGCTTGGGGGGTAGGGCGGGAGCGGAGCAGTACTTC.

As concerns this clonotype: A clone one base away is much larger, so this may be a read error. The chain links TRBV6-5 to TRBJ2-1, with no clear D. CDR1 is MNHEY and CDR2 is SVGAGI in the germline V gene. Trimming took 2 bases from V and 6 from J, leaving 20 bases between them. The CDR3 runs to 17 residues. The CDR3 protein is CASSYTRDSGLINEQFF. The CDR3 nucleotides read TGTGCCAGCAGTTACACCCGCGATTCGGGTCTGATCAATGAGCAGTTCTTC.

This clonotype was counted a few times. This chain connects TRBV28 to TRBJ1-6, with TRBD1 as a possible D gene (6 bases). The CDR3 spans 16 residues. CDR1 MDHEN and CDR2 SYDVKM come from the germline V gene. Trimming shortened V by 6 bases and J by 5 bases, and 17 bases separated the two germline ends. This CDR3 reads CASRSGGPSNNSPLHF. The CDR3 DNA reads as TGTGCCAGCAGATCGGGGGGCCCCTCGAATAATTCACCCCTCCACTTT. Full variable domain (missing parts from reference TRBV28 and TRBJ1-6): DVKVTQSSRYLVKRTGEKVFLECVQDMDHENMFWYRQDPGLGLRLIYFSYDVKMKEKGDIPEGYSVSREKKERFSLILESASTNQTSMYLCASRSGGPSNNSPLHFGNGTRLTVT.

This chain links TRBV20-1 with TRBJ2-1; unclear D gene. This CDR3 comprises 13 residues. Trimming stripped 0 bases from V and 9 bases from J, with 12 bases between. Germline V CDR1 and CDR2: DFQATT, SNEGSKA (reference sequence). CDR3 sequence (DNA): TGCAGTGCTAGAGATCGGACCGCCAGTGAGCAGTTCTTC. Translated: CSARDRTASEQFF.

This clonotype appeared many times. Here the CDR3 DNA reads TGTGCCAGCAGCCCCGGGACAGCTCCCTACGAGCAGTACGTC. Translation gives CASSPGTAPYEQYV. The chain has TRBV12-3 or TRBV12-4 and TRBJ2-7; 7 bases agree with TRBD1. V shed 6 bases, J shed 2 bases, and the junction held 7 bases outside the gene matches. The CDR3 is 14 amino acids.

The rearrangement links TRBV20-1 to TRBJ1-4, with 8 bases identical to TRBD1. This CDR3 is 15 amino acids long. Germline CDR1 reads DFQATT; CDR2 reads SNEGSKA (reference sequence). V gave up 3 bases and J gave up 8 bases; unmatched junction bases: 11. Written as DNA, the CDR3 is TGCAGTGCTAGGGACGGGACAGGAACAATGGAAAAACTGTTTTTT. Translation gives CSARDGTGTMEKLFF.

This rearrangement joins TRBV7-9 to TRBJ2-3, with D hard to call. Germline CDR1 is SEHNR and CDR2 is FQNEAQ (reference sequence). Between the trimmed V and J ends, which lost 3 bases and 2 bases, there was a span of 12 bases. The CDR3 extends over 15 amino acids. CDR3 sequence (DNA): TGTGCCAGCAGCTTGGGCCAGGTGGTCACAGATACGCAGTATTTT. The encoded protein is CASSLGQVVTDTQYF.

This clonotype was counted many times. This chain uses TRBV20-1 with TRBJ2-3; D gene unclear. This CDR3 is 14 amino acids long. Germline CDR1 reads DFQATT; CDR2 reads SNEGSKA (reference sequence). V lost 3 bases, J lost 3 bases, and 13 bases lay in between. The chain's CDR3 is CSASIPSLTDTQYF. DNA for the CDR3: TGCAGTGCTAGCATCCCTAGTTTAACAGATACGCAGTATTTT.

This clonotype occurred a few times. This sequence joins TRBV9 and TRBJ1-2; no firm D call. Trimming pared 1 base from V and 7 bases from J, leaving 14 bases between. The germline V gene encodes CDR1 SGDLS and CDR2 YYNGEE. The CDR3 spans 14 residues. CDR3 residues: CASSVPSFGGGYTF. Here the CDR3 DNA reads TGTGCCAGCAGCGTACCCTCCTTTGGAGGTGGCTACACCTTC.

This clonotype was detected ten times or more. CDR3 loop: CASSLGLAGGRETQYF. For the CDR3, the DNA is TGTGCCAGCAGCCTTGGACTAGCGGGGGGCCGAGAGACCCAGTACTTC. The rearrangement links TRBV7-8 to TRBJ2-5, with 14 positions matching TRBD2. V was pared by 5 bases and J by 4 bases, with 6 bases of the junction left unmatched. This CDR3 region has 16 residues. The germline gives CDR1 SGHVS, CDR2 FQNEAQ.

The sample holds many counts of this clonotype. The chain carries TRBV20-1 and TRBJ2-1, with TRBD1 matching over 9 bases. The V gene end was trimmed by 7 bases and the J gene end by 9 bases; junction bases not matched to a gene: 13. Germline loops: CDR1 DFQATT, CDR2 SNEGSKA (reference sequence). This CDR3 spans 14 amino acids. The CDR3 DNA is TGCAGTGTTCAGACCGGGACAGGGTACGGTGAGCAGTTCTTC. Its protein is CSVQTGTGYGEQFF.

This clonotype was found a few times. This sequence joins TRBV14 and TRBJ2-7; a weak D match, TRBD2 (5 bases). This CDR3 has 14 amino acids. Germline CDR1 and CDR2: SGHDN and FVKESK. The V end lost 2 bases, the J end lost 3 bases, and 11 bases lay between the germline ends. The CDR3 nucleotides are TGTGCCAGCAGCCAACGGGGAAATCGCTACGAGCAGTACTTC. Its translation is CASSQRGNRYEQYF.

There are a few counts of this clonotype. The CDR3 protein is CASSQTLVRGTDTQYF. CDR3 nucleotide sequence: TGTGCCAGCAGCCAAACCTTGGTTAGGGGCACAGATACGCAGTATTTT. The chain uses TRBV4-2 and TRBJ2-3; no reliable D call. Per germline, CDR1 LGHNA and CDR2 YNFKEQ. There are 16 residues in the CDR3. The V and J ends lost 2 bases and 1 base respectively, with 13 bases between them.

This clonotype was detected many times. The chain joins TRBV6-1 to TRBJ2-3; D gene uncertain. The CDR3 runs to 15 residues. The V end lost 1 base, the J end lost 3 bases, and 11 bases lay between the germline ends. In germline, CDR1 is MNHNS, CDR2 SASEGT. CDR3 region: CASSEGFVGTDTQYF. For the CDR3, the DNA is TGTGCCAGCAGTGAAGGGTTCGTAGGGACAGATACGCAGTATTTT.

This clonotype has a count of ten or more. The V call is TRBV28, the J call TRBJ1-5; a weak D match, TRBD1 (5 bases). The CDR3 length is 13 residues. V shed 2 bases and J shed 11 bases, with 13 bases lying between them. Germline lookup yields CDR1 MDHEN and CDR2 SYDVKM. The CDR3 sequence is CASSLEGEKAQHF. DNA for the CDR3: TGTGCCAGCAGTTTAGAAGGGGAGAAAGCCCAGCATTTT. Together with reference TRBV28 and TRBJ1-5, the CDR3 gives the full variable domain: DVKVTQSSRYLVKRTGEKVFLECVQDMDHENMFWYRQDPGLGLRLIYFSYDVKMKEKGDIPEGYSVSREKKERFSLILESASTNQTSMYLCASSLEGEKAQHFGDGTRLSIL.

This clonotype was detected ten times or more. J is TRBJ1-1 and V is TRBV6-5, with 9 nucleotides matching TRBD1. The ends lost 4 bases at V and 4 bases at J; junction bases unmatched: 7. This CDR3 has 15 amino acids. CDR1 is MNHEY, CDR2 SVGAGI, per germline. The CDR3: CASSWDRVSSTEAFF. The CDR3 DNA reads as TGTGCCAGCAGTTGGGACAGGGTCTCATCCACTGAAGCTTTCTTT.

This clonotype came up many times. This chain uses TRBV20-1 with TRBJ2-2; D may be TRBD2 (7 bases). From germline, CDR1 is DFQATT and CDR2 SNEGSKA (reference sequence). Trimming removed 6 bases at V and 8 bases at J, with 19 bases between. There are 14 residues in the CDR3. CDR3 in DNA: TGCAGTGCCTGGGAGGGGGGGCTTAGAGGGGAGCTGTTTTTT. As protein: CSAWEGGLRGELFF.

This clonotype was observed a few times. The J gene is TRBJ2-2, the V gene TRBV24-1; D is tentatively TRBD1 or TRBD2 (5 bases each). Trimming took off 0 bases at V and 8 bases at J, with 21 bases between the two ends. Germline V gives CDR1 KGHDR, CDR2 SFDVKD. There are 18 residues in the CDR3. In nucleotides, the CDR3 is TGTGCCACCAGTGATTTGCCCCCCCGCTTCAACGGGGCGGGGGAGCTGTTTTTT. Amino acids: CATSDLPPRFNGAGELFF.

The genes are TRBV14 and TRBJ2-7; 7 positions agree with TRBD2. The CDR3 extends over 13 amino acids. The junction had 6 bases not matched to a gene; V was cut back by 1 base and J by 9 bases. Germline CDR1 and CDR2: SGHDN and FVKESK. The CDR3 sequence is CASSQGRGVGQYF. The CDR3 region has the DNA TGTGCCAGCAGCCAAGGTCGGGGGGTCGGGCAGTACTTC.

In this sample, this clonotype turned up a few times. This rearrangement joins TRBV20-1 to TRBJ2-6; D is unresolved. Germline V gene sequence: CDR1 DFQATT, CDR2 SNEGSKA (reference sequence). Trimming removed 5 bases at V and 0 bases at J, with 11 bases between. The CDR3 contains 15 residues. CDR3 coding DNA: TGCAGTGCTCCCGACGGTCGCTCTGGGGCCAACGTCCTGACTTTC. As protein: CSAPDGRSGANVLTF.

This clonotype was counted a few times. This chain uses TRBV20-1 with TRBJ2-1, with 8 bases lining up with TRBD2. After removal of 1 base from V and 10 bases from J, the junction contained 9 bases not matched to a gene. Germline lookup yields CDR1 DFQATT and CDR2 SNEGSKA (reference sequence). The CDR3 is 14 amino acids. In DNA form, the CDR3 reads TGCAGTGCTAGAGCCCTAGCGGGTAAGGCCGAGCAGTTCTTC. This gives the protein CSARALAGKAEQFF.

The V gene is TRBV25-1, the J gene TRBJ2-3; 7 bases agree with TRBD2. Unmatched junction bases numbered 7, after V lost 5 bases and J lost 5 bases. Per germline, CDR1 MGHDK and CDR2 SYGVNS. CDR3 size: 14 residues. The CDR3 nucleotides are TGTGCCAGCAGTCTAGCGGACCCCGTAGATACGCAGTATTTT. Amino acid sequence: CASSLADPVDTQYF.

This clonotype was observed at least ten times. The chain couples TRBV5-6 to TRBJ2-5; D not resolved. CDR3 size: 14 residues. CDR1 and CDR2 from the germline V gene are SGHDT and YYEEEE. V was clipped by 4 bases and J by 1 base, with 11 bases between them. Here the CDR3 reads CASSRTGSQETQYF. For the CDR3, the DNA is TGTGCCAGCAGCCGCACCGGGTCCCAAGAGACCCAGTACTTC. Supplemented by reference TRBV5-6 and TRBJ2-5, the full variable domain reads DAGVTQSPTHLIKTRGQQVTLRCSPKSGHDTVSWYQQALGQGPQFIFQYYEEEERQRGNFPDRFSGHQFPNYSSELNVNALLLGDSALYLCASSRTGSQETQYFGPGTRLLVL.